Sequencing of this T cell receptor beta chain was carried out in a study of T cells in localized non-small cell lung cancer. Looked up from germline, CDR1 is SGHNT and CDR2 is YENEEA. Trimming removed 1 base at V and 0 bases at J, with 10 bases between. This CDR3 has 15 residues. Libraries were prepared by immunoSEQ multiplex PCR; TCRdb keeps only in-frame clonotypes and omits some of them. The data hold around 2,800 clones, with 36% observed a single time. By share of the sample, this clone is medium-sized. The sample in question was lung tumor tissue, obtained before any cancer treatment. V is TRBV11-3 and J is TRBJ2-7; TRBD1 is a possible D gene (6 bases). The clonotype originates from a male donor aged 60 or over with stage I squamous cell lung carcinoma. This CDR3 is CASSLGGLTSYEQYF. In nucleotides, the CDR3 is TGTGCCAGCAGCTTAGGGGGGCTGACCTCCTACGAGCAGTACTTC.